This T cell receptor (beta chain) emerged from a study of CD8+ T cells in alopecia areata. Study-level results: Normal scalp showed lower clonality than lesional scalp, especially alopecia totalis/universalis. A single nonresponder leaves the baseline CD8+ expansion link to response uncertain.

Indicated treatment: oral pan-JAK inhibitor, 5-10 mg twice daily. Remarks on this clone: The antigen is unknown.

Extracted from the samples, RNA was reverse transcribed into cDNA to serve as the sequencing template. Assay: immunoSEQ multiplex PCR; the TCRdb copy retains only in-frame clones and omits some. The sample gives approximately 280,000 clones, roughly 60% of which show up once; more than 1.5% is in the top ten. Germline CDR1 reads SEHNR; CDR2 reads FQNEAQ (reference sequence). Trimming took off 5 bases at V and 7 bases at J, with 14 bases between the two ends. The CDR3 runs to 13 residues. The sequencing used CD4+ T cells sorted from blood, collected at week 24, from a patient treated with tofacitinib. The chain joins TRBV7-9 to TRBJ1-1; D ambiguous. This TCR came from a human donor with alopecia areata. CDR3 amino acids: CASSVPTHIEAFF. CDR3 in DNA: TGTGCCAGCAGCGTTCCGACGCATATTGAAGCTTTCTTT.